The entry below gives a single TCR beta chain sequence along with its context. Antigen unknown. Specified time point: week 5, during vaccination. The content of each vaccine dose was 300 ug of mutant IDH1 20-mer peptide, and topical imiquimod accompanied it. These data are taken from a study of a mutant IDH1 vaccine in newly diagnosed glioma. Turning to the study itself: Eight vaccinations were given in weeks 1, 3, 5, 7, 11, 15, 19 and 23. An approximately 62% male, approximately 38% female split and a mean age of 40.4 years characterized treated patients.

The repertoire was sequenced with immunoSEQ multiplex PCR; TCRdb's copy has only in-frame clones and lacks some. The repertoire consists of roughly 30,000 clones, with 70% to 85% occurring once and the leading ten covering 24%. General study results and limits: The vaccine induced immune responses, and these occurred in more than 80% of patients. Pseudoprogression seemed unrelated to changes in top peripheral T cell clonotypes.

The CDR3 consists of 14 residues. From germline, CDR1 is KGHSH and CDR2 LQKENI. V was trimmed by 5 bases and J by 4 bases, leaving 11 bases between them. This TCR derives from a man aged 30 to 45 with glioma. The input for sequencing was PBMCs, taken from a glioma patient whose treatment included an IDH1 peptide vaccine. This chain joins TRBV18 and TRBJ2-2; D might be TRBD1 (5 bases). For the CDR3, the DNA is TGTGCCAGCTCATACCAGGGTAGCACCGGGGAGCTGTTTTTT. As protein: CASSYQGSTGELFF.